The source of this T cell receptor beta chain is a study of blood T cells in healthy people across ages. Germline CDR1 and CDR2: LGHNA and YSLEER. The CDR3 consists of 17 residues. Trimming removed 2 bases from V and 1 base from J; junction bases left unmatched: 9. General study findings and limits: While age rose, TCR beta diversity per million T cells dropped in a roughly linear way. Strongly correlated with naive T cell percentage was TCR beta diversity.

A second 7 to 11 cycle PCR used barcoded and J-beta primers. MiXCR, applied by TCRdb to the 5' RACE reads, yields one record per CDR3 protein. The data show more than 900,000 distinct CDR3 sequences, approximately 25% seen once. This clonotype was recorded a few times. What it binds is unknown. This sample was also put to use in a study of T cells of mothers and their children.

V and J are TRBV4-3 and TRBJ1-1, with 8 bases aligning to TRBD1. The TCR originated in a girl under 10 years old in good health. Source material: blood. The CDR3: CASSQHLTGTGNTEAFF. DNA for the CDR3: TGCGCCAGCAGCCAACATCTCACCGGGACAGGGAACACTGAAGCTTTCTTT.